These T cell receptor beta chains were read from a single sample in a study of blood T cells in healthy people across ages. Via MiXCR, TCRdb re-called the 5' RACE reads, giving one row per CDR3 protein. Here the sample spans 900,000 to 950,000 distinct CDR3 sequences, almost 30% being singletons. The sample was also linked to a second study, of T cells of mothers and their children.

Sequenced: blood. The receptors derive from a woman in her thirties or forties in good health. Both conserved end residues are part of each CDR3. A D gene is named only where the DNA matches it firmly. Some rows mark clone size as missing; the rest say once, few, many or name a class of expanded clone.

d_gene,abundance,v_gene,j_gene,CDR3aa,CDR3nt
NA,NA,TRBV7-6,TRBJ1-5,CASSLIPVGNQPQHF,TGTGCCAGCAGCTTAATCCCCGTCGGTAATCAGCCCCAGCATTTT
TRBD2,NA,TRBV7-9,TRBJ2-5,CASSLARAGQETQYF,TGTGCCAGCAGCTTAGCAAGAGCGGGGCAAGAGACCCAGTACTTC
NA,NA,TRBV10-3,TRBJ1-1,CAISEGPGAVNTEAFF,TGTGCCATCAGCGAGGGTCCGGGGGCGGTGAACACTGAAGCTTTCTTT
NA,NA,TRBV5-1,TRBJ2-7,CASQGLDYEQYF,TGCGCCAGCCAGGGACTCGACTACGAGCAGTACTTC
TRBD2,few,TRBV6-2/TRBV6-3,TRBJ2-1,CAISGGAGFSSYNEQFF,TGTGCCATCTCCGGGGGGGCCGGATTTAGCTCCTACAATGAGCAGTTCTTC
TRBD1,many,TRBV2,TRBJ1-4,CASSDTWTGDEKLFF,TGTGCCAGCAGCGACACTTGGACAGGGGATGAAAAACTGTTTTTT
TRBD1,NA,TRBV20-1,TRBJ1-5,CSARETGTGNQPQHF,TGCAGTGCTAGAGAGACCGGGACAGGCAATCAGCCCCAGCATTTT
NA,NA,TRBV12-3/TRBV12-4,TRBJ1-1,CASSFAQTEAFF,TGTGCCAGCAGTTTCGCACAAACTGAAGCTTTCTTT
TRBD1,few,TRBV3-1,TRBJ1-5,CASSLSLGTGSNQPQHF,TGTGCCAGCAGCCTAAGTTTGGGGACAGGGAGCAATCAGCCCCAGCATTTT
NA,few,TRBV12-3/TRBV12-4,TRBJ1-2,CASSLYEGYTF,TGTGCCAGCAGTCTTTACGAGGGCTACACCTTC
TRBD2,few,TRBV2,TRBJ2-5,CASSDWTSGGETQYF,TGTGCCAGCAGTGATTGGACTAGCGGGGGAGAGACCCAGTACTTC
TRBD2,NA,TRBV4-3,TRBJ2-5,CASSQDPPGGGKETQYF,TGCGCCAGCAGCCAAGACCCCCCGGGAGGGGGGAAAGAGACCCAGTACTTC
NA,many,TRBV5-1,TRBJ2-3,CASSLGQPGGTDTQYF,TGCGCCAGCAGCTTGGGCCAGCCCGGGGGTACAGATACGCAGTATTTT
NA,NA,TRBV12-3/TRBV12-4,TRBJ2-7,CASSSDIVEQYF,TGTGCCAGCAGTTCCGACATCGTCGAGCAGTACTTC
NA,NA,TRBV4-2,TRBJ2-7,CASSLPGDTDSYEQYF,TGTGCCAGCAGCCTTCCGGGGGACACGGACTCCTACGAGCAGTACTTC
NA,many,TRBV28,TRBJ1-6,CASRDGGEVSPLHF,TGTGCCAGCCGAGACGGGGGAGAGGTATCACCCCTCCACTTT
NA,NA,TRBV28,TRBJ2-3,CATLDQARDTQYF,TGTGCCACCTTGGACCAAGCAAGAGATACGCAGTATTTT
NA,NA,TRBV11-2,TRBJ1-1,CASSPYRPNTEAFF,TGTGCCAGCAGTCCTTATCGCCCGAACACTGAAGCTTTCTTT
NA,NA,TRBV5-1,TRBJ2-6,CASRPGAGSGANVPTF,TGCGCCAGCAGGCCGGGGGCTGGGTCTGGGGCCAACGTCCCGACTTTC
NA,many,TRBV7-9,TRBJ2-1,CASSLVVHNEQFF,TGTGCCAGCAGCTTAGTTGTTCACAATGAGCAGTTCTTC
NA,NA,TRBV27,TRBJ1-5,CASSLRGATGPQHF,TGTGCCAGCAGTTTAAGGGGGGCTACTGGGCCCCAGCATTTT
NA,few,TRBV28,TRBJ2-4,CASSLLRDGGNIQYF,TGTGCCAGTAGTTTATTAAGGGACGGCGGAAACATTCAGTACTTC
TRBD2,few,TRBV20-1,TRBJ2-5,CSASQTSGGANEQYF,TGCAGTGCTAGCCAAACTAGCGGGGGGGCCAATGAGCAGTACTTC
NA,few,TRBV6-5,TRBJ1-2,CASSQDTRGYTF,TGTGCCAGCAGTCAGGACACGAGAGGCTACACCTTC
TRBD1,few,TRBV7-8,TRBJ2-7,CASSSALGQGNEQYF,TGTGCCAGCAGCTCCGCCCTGGGACAGGGCAACGAGCAGTACTTC
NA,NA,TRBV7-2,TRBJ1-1,CASSLVRGASTEAFF,TGTGCCAGCAGCTTAGTTCGGGGGGCGTCGACTGAAGCTTTCTTT
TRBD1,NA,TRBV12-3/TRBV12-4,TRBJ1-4,CASRITGTGGERVYEKLFF,TGTGCCAGCAGAATTACCGGGACAGGGGGAGAGAGAGTTTACGAAAAACTGTTTTTT
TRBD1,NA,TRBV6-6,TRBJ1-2,CATWTGANYDYTF,TGTGCCACCTGGACAGGGGCTAACTATGACTACACCTTC
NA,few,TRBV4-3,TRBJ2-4,CASSQTKGRTVIQYF,TGCGCCAGCAGCCAAACAAAGGGCAGGACCGTCATTCAGTACTTC
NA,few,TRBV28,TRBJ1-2,CAQRFGESYTF,TGTGCCCAGCGGTTCGGGGAGAGCTACACCTTC